The present entry profiles one T cell receptor (beta chain) with its context. No antigen is known for it. This PCR relied on a set of 60 Vbeta primers and 13 Jbeta primers. Clones were sequenced by immunoSEQ multiplex PCR, and TCRdb holds only the in-frame ones, with some missing. Among around 150,000 clones, 81% were seen once, and the ten largest hold less than 15%. Germline lookup yields CDR1 MNHNS and CDR2 SASEGT. V lost 6 bases and J lost 8; bases outside the gene matches: 3. CDR3 length: 12 amino acids. These data originate in a study of cytomegalovirus exposure and HLA in healthy donors. General observations from the study: Upon later analysis, HLA-associated TCR beta chains proved more clonally expanded than other, equally common chains.

V is TRBV6-1 and J is TRBJ1-2; 10 bases align to TRBD1. This clonotype originated in a woman aged 50 to 60 in good health and CMV-seronegative. The material sequenced was PBMCs. The CDR3 nucleotides are TGTGCCAGCAGAGGACAGGGGGGGGGCTACACCTTC. Translated: CASRGQGGGYTF.